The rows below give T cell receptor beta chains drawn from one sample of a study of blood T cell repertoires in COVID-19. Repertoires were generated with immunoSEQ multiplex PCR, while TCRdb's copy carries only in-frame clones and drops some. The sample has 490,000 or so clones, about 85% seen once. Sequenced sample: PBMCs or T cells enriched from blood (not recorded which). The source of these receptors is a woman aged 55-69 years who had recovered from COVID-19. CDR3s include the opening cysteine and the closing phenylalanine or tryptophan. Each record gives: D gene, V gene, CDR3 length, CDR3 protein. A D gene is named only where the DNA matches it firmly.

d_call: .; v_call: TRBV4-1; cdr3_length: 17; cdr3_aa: CASSQGRSQGVGNTIYF
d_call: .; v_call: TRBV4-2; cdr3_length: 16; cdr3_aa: CASSQAPTGMSTEAFF
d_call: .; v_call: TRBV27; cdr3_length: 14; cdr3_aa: CASSRLEGVETQYF
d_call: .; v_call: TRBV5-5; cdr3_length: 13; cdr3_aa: CASSFTGTYEQYF
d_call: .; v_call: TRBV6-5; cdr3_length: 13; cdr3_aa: CASSRRVREKLFF
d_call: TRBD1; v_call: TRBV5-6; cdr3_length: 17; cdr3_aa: CASSLDGVTGFGYEQYF
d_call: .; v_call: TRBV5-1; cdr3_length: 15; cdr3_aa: CASSLEAGSNQPQHF
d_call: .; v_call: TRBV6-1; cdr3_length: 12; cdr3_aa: CASSEPNTEAFF
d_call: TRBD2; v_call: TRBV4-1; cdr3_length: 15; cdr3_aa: CASSHGSGSYNEQFF
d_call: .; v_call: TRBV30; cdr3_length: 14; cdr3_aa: CAWSVGGAADTQYF
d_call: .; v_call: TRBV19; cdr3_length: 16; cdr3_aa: CASSIVSGSGNQPQHF
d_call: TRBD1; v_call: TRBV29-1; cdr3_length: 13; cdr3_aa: CSVRLRGPYGYTF
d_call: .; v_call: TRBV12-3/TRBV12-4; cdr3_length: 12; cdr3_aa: CASSLLSTEAFF
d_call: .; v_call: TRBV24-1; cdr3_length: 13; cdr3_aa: CATRGAANQPQHF
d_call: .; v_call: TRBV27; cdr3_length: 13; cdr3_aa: CASSWGGDYEQYF
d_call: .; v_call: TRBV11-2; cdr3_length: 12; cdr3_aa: CASSLEVSEAFF
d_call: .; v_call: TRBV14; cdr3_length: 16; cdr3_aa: CASSHRSGTLTDTQYF
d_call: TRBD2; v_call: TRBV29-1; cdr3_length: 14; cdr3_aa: CSVVSGDPGGELFF
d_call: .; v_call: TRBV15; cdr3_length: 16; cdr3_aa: CATSPGAGSTDEKLFF
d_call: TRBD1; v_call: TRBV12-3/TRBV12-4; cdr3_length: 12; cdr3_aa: CASRTGGYGYTF
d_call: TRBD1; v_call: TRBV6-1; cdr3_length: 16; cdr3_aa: CASSEIWDRGGQPQHF
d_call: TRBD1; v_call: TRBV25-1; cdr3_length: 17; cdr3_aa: CASSGPDRGFRGEKLFF
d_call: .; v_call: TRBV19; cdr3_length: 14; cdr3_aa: CASSQSTTNEKLFF
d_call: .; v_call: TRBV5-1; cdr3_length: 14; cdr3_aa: CASSLGVKDEKLFF
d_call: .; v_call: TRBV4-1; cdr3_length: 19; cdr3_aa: CASSHPSGDTRWVITEAFF
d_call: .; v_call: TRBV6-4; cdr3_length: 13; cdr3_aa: CASSGTGTGELFF
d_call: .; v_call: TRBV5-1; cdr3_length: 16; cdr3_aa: CASSLGGGASGNTIYF
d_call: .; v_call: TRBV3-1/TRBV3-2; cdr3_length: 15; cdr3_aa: CASSQGQVPPRPLHF
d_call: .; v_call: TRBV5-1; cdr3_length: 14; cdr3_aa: CASSEGGNTGELFF
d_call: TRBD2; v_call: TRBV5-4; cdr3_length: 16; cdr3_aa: CASSLTSGGPWETQYF
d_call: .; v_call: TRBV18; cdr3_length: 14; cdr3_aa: CASSPDRSYNEQFF
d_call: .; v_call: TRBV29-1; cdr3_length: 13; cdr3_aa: CSVTGIPADTQYF
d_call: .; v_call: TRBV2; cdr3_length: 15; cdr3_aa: CASSESGGPNEKLFF
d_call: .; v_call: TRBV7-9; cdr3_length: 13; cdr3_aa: CASSLWENQPQHF
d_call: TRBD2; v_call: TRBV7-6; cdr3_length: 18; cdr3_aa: CASSTRTSGGLRTGELFF
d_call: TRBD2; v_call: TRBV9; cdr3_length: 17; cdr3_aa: CASSVLPGLAGGDTQYF
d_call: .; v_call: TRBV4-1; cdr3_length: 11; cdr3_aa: CASTQGNEQYF
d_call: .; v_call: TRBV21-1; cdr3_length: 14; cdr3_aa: CASIVTGGSGELFF
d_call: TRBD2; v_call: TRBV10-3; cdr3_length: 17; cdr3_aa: CAIRGAGLADHTDTQYF
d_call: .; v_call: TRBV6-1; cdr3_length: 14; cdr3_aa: CASSESDSTGELFF
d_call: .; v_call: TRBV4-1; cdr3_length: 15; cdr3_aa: CASSQDSNPNYGYTF
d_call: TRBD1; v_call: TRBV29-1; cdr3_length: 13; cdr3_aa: CSFSTGGRDTQYF
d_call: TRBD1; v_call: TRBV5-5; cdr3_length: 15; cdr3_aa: CASSSGNRGQETQYF
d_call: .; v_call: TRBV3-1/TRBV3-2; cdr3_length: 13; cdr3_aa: CASSPSLNTEAFF
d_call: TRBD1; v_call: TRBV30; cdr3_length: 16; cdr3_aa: CAWRLGGFSGGYGYTF
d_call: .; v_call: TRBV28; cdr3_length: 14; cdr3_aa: CASSTGFVYNEQFF
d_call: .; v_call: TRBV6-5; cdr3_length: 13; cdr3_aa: CASSRGRDTEAFF
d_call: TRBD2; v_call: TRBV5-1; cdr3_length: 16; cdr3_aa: CASSLALAGGQDTQYF
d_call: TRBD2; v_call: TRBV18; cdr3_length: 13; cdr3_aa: CASSGRGYNEQFF
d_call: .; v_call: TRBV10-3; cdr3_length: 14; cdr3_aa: CAISGRGMNTEAFF
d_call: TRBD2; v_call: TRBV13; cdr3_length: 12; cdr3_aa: CASSTRGGEQFF
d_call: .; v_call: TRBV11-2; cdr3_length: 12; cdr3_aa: CASSLVGPEAFF
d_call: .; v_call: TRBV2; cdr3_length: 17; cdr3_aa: CASSEGVRQGANEKLFF
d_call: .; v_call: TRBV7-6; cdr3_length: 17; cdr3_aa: CASSPLGDTIGAGELFF
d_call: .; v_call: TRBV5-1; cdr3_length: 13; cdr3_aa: CASSLREGSEQYF
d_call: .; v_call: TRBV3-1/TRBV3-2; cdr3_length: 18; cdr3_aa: CASSPSSAGGRRTGELFF
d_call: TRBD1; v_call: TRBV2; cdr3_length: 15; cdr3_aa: CASSEFRTGYQPQHF
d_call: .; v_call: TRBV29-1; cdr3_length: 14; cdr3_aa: CSVSLGSSTDTQYF
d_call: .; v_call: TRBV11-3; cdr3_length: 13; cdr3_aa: CASLYGGNTEAFF
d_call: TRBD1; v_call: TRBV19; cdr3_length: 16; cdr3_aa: CATSPGTGGPLEKLFF